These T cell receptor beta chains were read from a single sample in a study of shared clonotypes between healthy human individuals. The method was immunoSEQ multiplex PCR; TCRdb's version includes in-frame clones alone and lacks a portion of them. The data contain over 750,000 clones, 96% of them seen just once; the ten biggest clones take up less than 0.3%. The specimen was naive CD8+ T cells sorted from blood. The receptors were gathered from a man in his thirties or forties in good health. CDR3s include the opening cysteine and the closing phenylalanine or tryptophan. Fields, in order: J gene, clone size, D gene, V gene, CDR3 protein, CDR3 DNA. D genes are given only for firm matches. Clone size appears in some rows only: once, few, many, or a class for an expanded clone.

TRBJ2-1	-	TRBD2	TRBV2	CASRREGTYNEQFF	TGTGCCAGCAGGCGGGAGGGAACCTACAATGAGCAGTTCTTC
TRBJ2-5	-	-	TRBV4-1	CASSTLGSETQYF	TGCGCCAGCAGTACCTTAGGGTCGGAGACCCAGTACTTC
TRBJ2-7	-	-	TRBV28	CASSLGQGWGRRKDEQYF	TGTGCCAGCAGTTTGGGTCAGGGTTGGGGGAGGCGTAAGGACGAGCAGTACTTC
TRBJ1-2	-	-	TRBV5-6	CASSPTENYGYTF	TGTGCCAGCAGCCCTACGGAGAACTATGGCTACACCTTC
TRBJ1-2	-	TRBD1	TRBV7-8	CASSEQGAGYYGYTF	TGTGCCAGCAGCGAACAGGGGGCGGGCTACTATGGCTACACCTTC
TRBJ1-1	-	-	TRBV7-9	CASSLIATEAFF	TGTGCCAGCAGCTTGATAGCCACTGAAGCTTTCTTT
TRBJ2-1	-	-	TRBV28	CASSFDSPDEQFF	TGTGCCAGCAGTTTCGACTCCCCCGATGAGCAGTTCTTC
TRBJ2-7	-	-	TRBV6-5	CASSKGNYEQYF	TGTGCCAGTTCGAAGGGGAACTACGAGCAGTACTTC
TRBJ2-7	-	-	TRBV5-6	CASSFSPRYEQYF	TGTGCCAGCAGCTTCAGTCCCCGCTACGAGCAGTACTTC
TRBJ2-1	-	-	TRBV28	CASSFSHPSSEQFF	TGTGCCAGCAGTTTCTCTCATCCGAGCAGTGAGCAGTTCTTC
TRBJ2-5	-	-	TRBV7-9	CASSSNFQETQYF	TGTGCCAGCAGCTCCAATTTCCAAGAGACCCAGTACTTC
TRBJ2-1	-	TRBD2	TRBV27	CASSLGLGTSGRFEQFF	TGTGCCAGCAGTTTAGGCCTCGGGACTAGCGGGAGGTTTGAGCAGTTCTTC
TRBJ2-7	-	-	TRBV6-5	CASSDDRVEQYF	TGTGCCAGCAGTGACGACAGAGTCGAGCAGTACTTC
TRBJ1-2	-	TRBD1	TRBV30	CAWRDRVYYGYTF	TGTGCCTGGAGGGACAGGGTATACTATGGCTACACCTTC
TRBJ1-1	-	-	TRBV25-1	CASSGWDGEVMNTEAFF	TGTGCCAGCAGTGGCTGGGACGGGGAGGTAATGAACACTGAAGCTTTCTTT
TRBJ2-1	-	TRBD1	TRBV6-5	CASFSPGQGYNEQFF	TGTGCCAGCTTTTCCCCGGGACAGGGCTACAATGAGCAGTTCTTC
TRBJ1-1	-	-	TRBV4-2	CASSQDGWNTEAFF	TGTGCCAGCAGCCAAGATGGATGGAACACTGAAGCTTTCTTT
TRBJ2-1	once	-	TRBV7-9	CASSFQRSINNEQFF	TGTGCCAGCAGCTTTCAACGGAGCATAAACAATGAGCAGTTCTTC
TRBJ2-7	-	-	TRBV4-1	CASSQMGGSYEQYF	TGCGCCAGCAGCCAGATGGGCGGATCCTACGAGCAGTACTTC
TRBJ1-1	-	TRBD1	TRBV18	CASSPPPWQGAKNTEAFF	TGTGCCAGCTCACCACCACCGTGGCAGGGGGCGAAGAACACTGAAGCTTTCTTT
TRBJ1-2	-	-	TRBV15	CATSRDLPHPETTNYGYTF	TGTGCCACCAGCAGAGATCTTCCCCATCCGGAAACGACTAACTATGGCTACACCTTC
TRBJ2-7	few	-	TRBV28	CASSPDLDYEQYF	TGTGCCAGCAGCCCGGACCTCGACTACGAGCAGTACTTC